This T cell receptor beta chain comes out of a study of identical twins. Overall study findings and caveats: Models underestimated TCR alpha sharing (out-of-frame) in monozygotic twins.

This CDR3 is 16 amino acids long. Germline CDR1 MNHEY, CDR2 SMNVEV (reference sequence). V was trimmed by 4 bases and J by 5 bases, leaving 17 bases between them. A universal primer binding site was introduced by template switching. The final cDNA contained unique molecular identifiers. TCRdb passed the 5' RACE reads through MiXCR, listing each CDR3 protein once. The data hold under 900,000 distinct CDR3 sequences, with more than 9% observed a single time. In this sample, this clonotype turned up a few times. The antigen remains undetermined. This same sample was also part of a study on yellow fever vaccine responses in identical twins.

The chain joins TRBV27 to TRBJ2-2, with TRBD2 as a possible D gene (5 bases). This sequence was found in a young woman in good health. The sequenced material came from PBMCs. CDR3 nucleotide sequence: TGTGCCAGCAGTTCCCTGGGCGGAGAGGGTACCGGGGAGCTGTTTTTT. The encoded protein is CASSSLGGEGTGELFF.